The rows below give T cell receptor beta chains drawn from one sample of a study of T cells in Graves' hyperthyroidism and ophthalmopathy. Each CDR3 protein gets one entry after TCRdb re-called the multiplex PCR reads with MiXCR. The sample has some 420,000 distinct CDR3 sequences, approximately 14% seen once. Sequencing was performed on blood. The receptors stem from a young woman with Graves' hyperthyroidism. The CDR3 runs from the conserved cysteine through the conserved F or W. The D gene is left open where the match is weak. Expanded clones get a size class; other rows say once, few or many, or leave the size out.

clone_size,j_call,cdr3_length,v_call,d_call,cdr3_nt,cdr3_aa
NA,TRBJ2-7,15,TRBV27,NA,TGTGCCAGCAGCCGGACGAGTGCCACCTCTTCAGGGCAGTACTTC,CASSRTSATSSGQYF
many,TRBJ2-7,15,TRBV13,NA,TGTGCCAGCAGCTTAATGGCGGGGGCGCGGATCGAGCAGTACTTC,CASSLMAGARIEQYF
many,TRBJ1-1,17,TRBV28,TRBD1,TGTGCCAGCAGTTTTGGTAGGGCAGGGGGCTGGAACACTGAAGCTTTCTTT,CASSFGRAGGWNTEAFF
many,TRBJ2-7,12,TRBV5-8,NA,TGTGCCAGCAGTTTCTACGGTCCCGAGCAGTACTTC,CASSFYGPEQYF
many,TRBJ2-7,14,TRBV7-9,TRBD2,TGTGCCAGTACAGCGGACGGGGGGGGCCACGAGCAGTACTTC,CASTADGGGHEQYF
many,TRBJ2-3,14,TRBV7-9,NA,TGTGCCAGCAGCTTAGTCGCCAACCCAGATACGCAGTATTTT,CASSLVANPDTQYF
many,TRBJ1-4,15,TRBV6-6,NA,TGTGCCAGCAGTTACACGGGGGGGCAGAATGAAAAACTGTTTTTT,CASSYTGGQNEKLFF
many,TRBJ2-3,15,TRBV11-3,TRBD2,TGTGCCAGCAGCTTGACGGGACTAGCGGCAGATACGCAGTATTTT,CASSLTGLAADTQYF
few,TRBJ1-3,13,TRBV6-1,NA,TGTGCCAGCAGTGAAGCCCTCGGAAACACCATATATTTT,CASSEALGNTIYF
once,TRBJ1-2,13,TRBV12-3/TRBV12-4,NA,TGTGCCAGCAGCCAAGAAGGCCCCTATGGCTACACCTTC,CASSQEGPYGYTF
many,TRBJ1-2,13,TRBV30,TRBD1,TGTGCCGGACGGACAGGGAACGCTTATGGCTACACCTTC,CAGRTGNAYGYTF
NA,TRBJ1-4,16,TRBV6-1,NA,TGTGCCAGCAGTGTTCCAAGACGGAAGAGGAATGAAAAACTGTTTTTT,CASSVPRRKRNEKLFF
many,TRBJ2-3,15,TRBV5-5,TRBD2,TGTGCCAGCAGCACTAGCGGGAGTCGGACAGATACGCAGTATTTT,CASSTSGSRTDTQYF
many,TRBJ1-1,15,TRBV5-4,TRBD1,TGTGCCAGCAGCTGGCCGGGACAGCTCAGGAGTAAAGCTTTCTTT,CASSWPGQLRSKAFF
NA,TRBJ1-6,14,TRBV20-1,NA,TGCAGTGCTAGTCCCAGAACCCGAAATTCACCCCTCCACTTT,CSASPRTRNSPLHF
few,TRBJ2-7,16,TRBV6-1,TRBD2,TGTGCCAGCGGCGGCACCCTAGCGGGCCAACCCTACGAGCAGTACTTC,CASGGTLAGQPYEQYF
many,TRBJ1-1,14,TRBV10-3,TRBD1,TGTGCCATCAGCATGGGACAGGGTAGCCCTGAAGCTTTCTTT,CAISMGQGSPEAFF
many,TRBJ2-1,15,TRBV7-2,TRBD1,TGTGCCAGCAGCTCATACAGGGGCCCCTACAATGAGCAGTTCTTC,CASSSYRGPYNEQFF
NA,TRBJ2-6,16,TRBV12-3/TRBV12-4,NA,TGTGCCAGCAGTTTAGCCGGATTTAGGGGGGCCAACGTCCTGACTTTC,CASSLAGFRGANVLTF
NA,TRBJ2-7,17,TRBV5-1,TRBD2,TGCGCCAGCAGTACGGGACTAGCGGTAACGGGCTCCTACGAGCAGTACTTC,CASSTGLAVTGSYEQYF
many,TRBJ2-5,12,TRBV12-3/TRBV12-4,NA,TGTGCCAGCGCCGGACAGCAAGAGACCCAGTACTTC,CASAGQQETQYF
NA,TRBJ2-1,17,TRBV27,TRBD2,TGTGCCAGCAGTAGGACTAGCGGGAGGGCCGTTGACAATGAGCAGTTCTTC,CASSRTSGRAVDNEQFF
many,TRBJ2-7,15,TRBV28,NA,TGTGCCACCTTATCCCCGGGACCAGAACCTTACGAGCAGTACTTC,CATLSPGPEPYEQYF
few,TRBJ2-1,14,TRBV19,TRBD2,TGTGCCAGTAGTCCCGGGACTAACAACAATGAGCAGTTCTTC,CASSPGTNNNEQFF
NA,TRBJ2-2,14,TRBV11-1,NA,TGTGCCAGCAGCTTACCTCGACAGGCCGGGGAGCTGTTTTTT,CASSLPRQAGELFF
NA,TRBJ1-3,16,TRBV18,NA,TGTGCCAGCTCACCATCGCTGGGAACGACTGGAAACACCATATATTTT,CASSPSLGTTGNTIYF
NA,TRBJ1-1,15,TRBV29-1,NA,TGCAGCGTTGAAGATGGTAACTTGGGAGGCACTGAAGCTTTCTTT,CSVEDGNLGGTEAFF
few,TRBJ2-5,16,TRBV29-1,TRBD2,TGCAGCGTTGTTTTGCTAGCGGGAGGTGGCTCTAAGACCCAGTACTTC,CSVVLLAGGGSKTQYF
NA,TRBJ1-6,16,TRBV9,TRBD1,TGTGCCAGCAGCACGGGACCGGGACAGGGCAATTCACCCCTCCACTTT,CASSTGPGQGNSPLHF
NA,TRBJ2-1,17,TRBV28,TRBD2,TGTGCCAGCAATTGGAGGAAGCGGGAGGGCCGGGTAGATGAGCAGTTCTTC,CASNWRKREGRVDEQFF
many,TRBJ1-5,16,TRBV20-1,NA,TGCAGTGCTAGAGATCCCTGGGGACCGGGCAATCAGCCCCAGCATTTT,CSARDPWGPGNQPQHF
few,TRBJ1-2,13,TRBV7-2,NA,TGTGCCAGCAGCTTCAACAGGGCGGGTGGCTACACCTTC,CASSFNRAGGYTF
NA,TRBJ2-4,19,TRBV7-9,TRBD2,TGTGCCAGCAGCCTCTGGGGGCGGGAGGGCTCGTCGACCAAAAACATTCAGTACTTC,CASSLWGREGSSTKNIQYF
NA,TRBJ2-7,15,TRBV28,TRBD2,TGTGCCAGCAGCTCACCCTCTAGCGGGTCCTACGAGCAGTACTTC,CASSSPSSGSYEQYF
many,TRBJ2-7,15,TRBV7-9,TRBD2,TGTGCCAGCAGCGCAACTAGCGGGAGTAGGAACGAGCAGTACTTC,CASSATSGSRNEQYF
NA,TRBJ1-2,12,TRBV20-1,TRBD1,TGCAGTGCTGTCGGGACAGCTTTCGGCTACACCTTC,CSAVGTAFGYTF
NA,TRBJ1-6,17,TRBV25-1,NA,TGTGCCAGCAGTGATAGTAGAAGAGTTGGGGATAATTCACCCCTCCACTTT,CASSDSRRVGDNSPLHF
many,TRBJ2-3,16,TRBV13,TRBD2,TGTGCCAGCAGCAAAATTAGCGGGAGGGCCGCAGATACGCAGTATTTT,CASSKISGRAADTQYF
few,TRBJ2-5,13,TRBV27,NA,TGTGCCAGCAGTTTAGGGGGGGGGGGGCCCCAAAACTTC,CASSLGGGGPQNF
NA,TRBJ1-5,17,TRBV7-3,NA,TGTGCCGGCAAGGGGATCGGGAGGGAAACTAGCAATCAGCCCCAGCATTTT,CAGKGIGRETSNQPQHF
many,TRBJ2-7,10,TRBV2,NA,TGTGCCAGCGGGTGGGGCGAGCAGTACTTC,CASGWGEQYF
NA,TRBJ1-2,15,TRBV7-2,TRBD1,TGTGCCAGCAGCTTAGTTCCAGGGGGGTTCTATGGCTACACCTTC,CASSLVPGGFYGYTF
many,TRBJ1-5,14,TRBV6-1,NA,TGTGCCAGCGGGGGATCCTACCCAAATCAGCCCCAGCATTTT,CASGGSYPNQPQHF
many,TRBJ2-5,13,TRBV19,TRBD2,TGTGCCAGTAGTACCAGCGGGAGTGAGACCCAGTACTTC,CASSTSGSETQYF
NA,TRBJ2-1,16,TRBV6-2/TRBV6-3,NA,TGTGCCAGCAGTGCAGGGGTGGGTCAGGGACGGAATGAGCAGTTCTTC,CASSAGVGQGRNEQFF
few,TRBJ1-2,18,TRBV9,NA,TGTGCCAGCAGCGTAGCCAACATCCCAGGGGTTCCTAACTATGGCTACACCTTC,CASSVANIPGVPNYGYTF
NA,TRBJ2-3,13,TRBV5-6,NA,TGTGCCAGCAGCTTGGAATCGACAGATACGCAGTATTTT,CASSLESTDTQYF
many,TRBJ2-1,15,TRBV7-6,NA,TGTGCCAGCAGCTTAGCCGGCTCAGCCTACAATGAGCAGTTCTTC,CASSLAGSAYNEQFF